The present entry profiles one T cell receptor beta chain with its context. Antigen specificity is unknown. Primers for the PCR totalled 60 Vbeta and 13 Jbeta. Sequenced by immunoSEQ multiplex PCR; TCRdb stores in-frame clones only, minus some. The sample lists 150,000 to 200,000 clones, roughly 77% occurring once. These data are taken from a study of cytomegalovirus exposure and HLA in healthy donors. Broader study findings: Altogether, some 160 TCR beta chains were recorded as cytomegalovirus-associated. The records held CMV serostatus as the only immune exposure information.

This CDR3 is 16 amino acids long. The J segment lost 0 bases and the V segment lost 8 bases, leaving 7 bases of the junction unmatched. Germline CDR1 and CDR2: LNHDA and SQIVND (reference sequence). Material for sequencing was PBMCs. J is TRBJ2-6 and V is TRBV19; 7 bases fit TRBD1. The receptor was derived from a woman aged 45 to 65 in good health and CMV-seronegative. The CDR3 reads CASSGTASSGANVLTF. DNA of the CDR3: TGTGCCAGTTCCGGGACAGCAAGCTCTGGGGCCAACGTCCTGACTTTC.